This T cell receptor (beta chain) was found in a study of T cell responses to AZD1222 COVID-19 vaccine. Study-wide findings and caveats: Breadth and depth of Spike-specific TCRs rose after two AZD1222 doses.

Points on this clone: Its antigen is undetermined.

Pooled samples include second doses given at about 4 or 12 weeks. The repertoire was sequenced with immunoSEQ multiplex PCR; TCRdb's copy has only in-frame clones and lacks some. The data contain 130,000 to 150,000 clones, around 84% of them singletons. Trimming removed 3 bases from V and 8 bases from J, with 5 bases in between. This CDR3 has 11 residues. The specimen comprised peripheral blood, sampled 28 days after the second AZD1222 dose. The genes are TRBV12-3 or TRBV12-4 and TRBJ2-1; no firm D call. The TCR originated in an adult who received the AZD1222 COVID-19 vaccine. The CDR3 DNA reads as TGTGCCAGCAGTTTCATAGATGAGCAGTTCTTC. Translation gives CASSFIDEQFF.